This TCR beta chain was retrieved from a study of early T cells in non-severe SARS-CoV-2 infection. This clonotype was counted ten times or more. TCRdb called the 5' RACE reads again in MiXCR, with one record for every CDR3 protein. The top ten clones hold 4.9% of a sample with 60,000 to 70,000 distinct CDR3 sequences, 4.9% of them seen once. After removal of 8 bases from V and 3 bases from J, the junction contained 19 bases not matched to a gene. From germline, CDR1 is SQVTM and CDR2 ANQGSEA. This CDR3 is 17 amino acids long. This clonotype was obtained from an adult who was a healthcare worker with PCR-confirmed SARS-CoV-2 infection or an uninfected control (not recorded which). The V and J genes are TRBV29-1 and TRBJ2-7, with 10 bases matching TRBD2. The sequenced material came from whole blood. The CDR3 loop reads CSFSRSAASGRVYEQYF. In nucleotides, the CDR3 is TGCAGCTTTTCACGGTCAGCGGCTAGCGGGAGAGTCTACGAGCAGTACTTC.